This T cell receptor beta chain was sequenced for a study of graft-versus-host responses after intestinal transplantation. The wider study: Those transplanted obtained multivisceral, liver-intestinal, or isolated intestinal grafts. Every one of the recipients received anti-thymocyte globulin induction and afterwards took tacrolimus and steroids for roughly three years.

On this clone itself: What it binds is not known.

Some clones are missing from TCRdb's copy, which holds only in-frame ones; the method was immunoSEQ multiplex PCR. The sample has some 95,000 clones; 90% to 95% are singletons. Study outcomes and limitations: Allografts of one patient group, those with graft-donor T cell macrochimerism, had high graft-versus-host to host-versus-graft clonal ratios. Researchers found GvH clones in recipient marrow, and some showed up first in ileum or blood.

Germline CDR1 and CDR2: SNHLY and FYNNEI. The CDR3 is made up of 14 amino acids. V dropped 8 bases and J dropped 4 bases, with 17 bases sitting between them. Source: unstimulated CD8+ T cells sorted from spleen or lymph node cells, taken before intestinal transplant. This clonotype was sampled from a human donor who received an intestinal transplant. J is TRBJ1-2 and V is TRBV2, with D possibly being TRBD1 (6 bases). The CDR3 loop reads CASGSRQDLYGYTF. In nucleotides, the CDR3 is TGTGCCAGCGGGTCCCGACAGGACCTCTATGGCTACACCTTC.